The entry below describes one T cell receptor beta chain. The source of the sample is a study of blood T cell repertoires in COVID-19. Study members were between about 18 and 100 years old and lived in 24 US regions. V shed 6 bases, J shed 1 base, and the junction held 9 bases outside the gene matches. This CDR3 is 16 amino acids long. Germline-derived CDR1 and CDR2 are ENHRY and SYGVKD. Assay used: immunoSEQ multiplex PCR; TCRdb lists only in-frame clones, some missing. This table holds 150,000 to 200,000 clones, around 80% found once. V usage is TRBV10-3 and J usage is TRBJ1-1; 9 positions match TRBD1. The source is a woman in her sixties or seventies in a cohort exposed to, infected with or recovered from COVID-19 (not recorded which). Material: PBMCs or T cells enriched from blood (not recorded which). CDR3 DNA: TGTGCCATCAGACCCACCGGGACAGGGAAGAACACTGAAGCTTTCTTT. This translates into CAIRPTGTGKNTEAFF.